The source of this TCR beta chain is a study of blood T cells in healthy people across ages. Study-level findings and limits: Long-lived donors had more naive CD4+ cells and higher diversity than aged donors. Shifts in expanded clonotypes may have been confounded by donor CMV status, which was unknown. Roughly linear declines in TCR beta diversity per million T cells occurred with age.

Primers used in a second PCR of about 7 to 11 cycles were a sample-barcoded 5' primer and a J-beta primer mix. A tag from a template-switch adaptor with 12 random nucleotides marked each cDNA molecule. TCRdb reprocessed the 5' RACE reads via MiXCR and lists one record per CDR3 protein. The sample yields some 1.6 million distinct CDR3 sequences, around 36% seen once. This CDR3 comprises 15 residues. Germline CDR1 and CDR2: LGHNA and YNFKEQ. The germline V and J ends were trimmed by 0 bases and 4 bases, with 10 bases remaining between them. In this sample, this clonotype turned up many times. Its antigen remains unknown.

The source of this sequence is a young woman in good health. Sequenced material: blood. The V call is TRBV4-2, the J call TRBJ2-1; possible D gene TRBD2, 6 bases. The CDR3 spells CASSQDPRGYNEQFF. CDR3 DNA sequence: TGTGCCAGCAGCCAAGACCCCCGGGGGTACAATGAGCAGTTCTTC.